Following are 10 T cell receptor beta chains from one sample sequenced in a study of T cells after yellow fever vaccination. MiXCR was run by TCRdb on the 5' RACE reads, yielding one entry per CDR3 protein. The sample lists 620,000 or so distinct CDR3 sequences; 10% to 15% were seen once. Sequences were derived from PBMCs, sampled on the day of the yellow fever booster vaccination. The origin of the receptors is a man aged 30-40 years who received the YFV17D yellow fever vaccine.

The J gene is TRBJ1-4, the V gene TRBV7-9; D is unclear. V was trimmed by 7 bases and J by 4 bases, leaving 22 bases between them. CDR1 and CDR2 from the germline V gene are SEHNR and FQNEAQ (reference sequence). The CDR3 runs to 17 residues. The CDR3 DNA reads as TGTGCCAGCACCCAAAGTATACGGTGGGAGATTAATGAAAAACTGTTTTTT. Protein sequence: CASTQSIRWEINEKLFF. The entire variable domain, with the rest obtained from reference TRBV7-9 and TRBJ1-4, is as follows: DTGVSQNPRHKITKRGQNVTFRCDPISEHNRLYWYRQTLGQGPEFLTYFQNEAQLEKSRLLSDRFSAERPKGSFSTLEIQRTEQGDSAMYLCASTQSIRWEINEKLFFGSGTQLSVL.

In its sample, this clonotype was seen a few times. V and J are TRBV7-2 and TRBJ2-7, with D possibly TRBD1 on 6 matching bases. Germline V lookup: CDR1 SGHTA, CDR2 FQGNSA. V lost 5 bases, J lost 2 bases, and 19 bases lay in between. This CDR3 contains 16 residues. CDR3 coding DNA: TGTGCCAGCAGCCTAGGGACATCAACCGGCGCCTACGAGCAGTACTTC. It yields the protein CASSLGTSTGAYEQYF. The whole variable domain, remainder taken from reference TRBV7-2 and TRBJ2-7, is GAGVSQSPSNKVTEKGKDVELRCDPISGHTALYWYRQSLGQGLEFLIYFQGNSAPDKSGLPSDRFSAERTGGSVSTLTIQRTQQEDSAVYLCASSLGTSTGAYEQYFGPGTRLTVT.

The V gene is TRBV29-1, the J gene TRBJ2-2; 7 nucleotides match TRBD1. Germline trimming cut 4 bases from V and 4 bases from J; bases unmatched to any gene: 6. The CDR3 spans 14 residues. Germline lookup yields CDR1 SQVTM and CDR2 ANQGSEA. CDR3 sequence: CSVGQGIGTGELFF. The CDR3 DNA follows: TGCAGCGTTGGACAGGGTATAGGCACCGGGGAGCTGTTTTTT.

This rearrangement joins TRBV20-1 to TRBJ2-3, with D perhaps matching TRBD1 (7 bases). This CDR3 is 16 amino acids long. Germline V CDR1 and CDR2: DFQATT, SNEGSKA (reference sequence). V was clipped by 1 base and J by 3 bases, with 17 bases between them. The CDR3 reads CSARAFRGDGTDTQYF. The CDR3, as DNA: TGCAGTGCTAGAGCCTTCAGGGGGGACGGGACAGATACGCAGTATTTT.

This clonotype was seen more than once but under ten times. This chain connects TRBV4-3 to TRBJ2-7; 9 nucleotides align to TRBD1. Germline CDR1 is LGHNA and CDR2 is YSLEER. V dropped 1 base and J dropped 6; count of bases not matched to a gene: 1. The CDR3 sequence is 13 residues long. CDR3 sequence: CASSQVDRGEQYF. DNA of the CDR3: TGCGCCAGCAGCCAAGTGGACAGGGGCGAGCAGTACTTC.

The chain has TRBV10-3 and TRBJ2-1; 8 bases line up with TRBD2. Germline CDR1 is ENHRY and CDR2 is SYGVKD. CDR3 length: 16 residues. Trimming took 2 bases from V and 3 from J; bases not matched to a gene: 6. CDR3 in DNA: TGTGCCATCAGTGAGGGTAGCGGGGATATCTACAATGAGCAGTTCTTC. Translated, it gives CAISEGSGDIYNEQFF.

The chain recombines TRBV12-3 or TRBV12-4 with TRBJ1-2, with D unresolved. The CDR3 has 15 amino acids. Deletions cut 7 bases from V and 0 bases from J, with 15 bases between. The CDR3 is CASNLGLRANYGYTF. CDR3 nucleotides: TGTGCCAGCAACTTGGGCTTAAGAGCTAACTATGGCTACACCTTC.

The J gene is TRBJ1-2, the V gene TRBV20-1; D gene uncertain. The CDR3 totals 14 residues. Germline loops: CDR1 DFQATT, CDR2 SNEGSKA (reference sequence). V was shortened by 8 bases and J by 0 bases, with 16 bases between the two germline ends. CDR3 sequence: CSLDGRRANYGYTF. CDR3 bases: TGCAGTCTGGACGGCCGGAGGGCTAACTATGGCTACACCTTC.

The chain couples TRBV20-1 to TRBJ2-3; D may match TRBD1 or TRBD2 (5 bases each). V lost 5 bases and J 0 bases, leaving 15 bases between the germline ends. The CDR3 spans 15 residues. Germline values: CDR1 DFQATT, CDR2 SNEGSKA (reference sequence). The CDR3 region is CSARPGPRSTDTQYF. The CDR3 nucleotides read TGCAGTGCTCGCCCGGGACCCAGAAGCACAGATACGCAGTATTTT.

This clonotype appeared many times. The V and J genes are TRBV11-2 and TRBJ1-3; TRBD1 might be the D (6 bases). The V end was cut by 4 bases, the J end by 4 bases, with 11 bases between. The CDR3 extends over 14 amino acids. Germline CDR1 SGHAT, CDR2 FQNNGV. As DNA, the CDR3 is TGTGCCAGCAGCTCCTCCGGGGGCGGAAACACCATATATTTT. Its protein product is CASSSSGGGNTIYF.